The rows below give T cell receptor beta chains drawn from one sample of a study of blood T cell repertoires in COVID-19. Method: immunoSEQ multiplex PCR; TCRdb's copy keeps in-frame clones and lacks some. The profile shows some 150,000 clones, 89% of them singletons. The specimen sequenced was peripheral blood. All receptors derive from a man in his sixties with acute or convalescent COVID-19. Both conserved end residues are part of each CDR3. Each record gives: D gene, V gene, clone size, J gene, CDR3 DNA, CDR3 protein. A D gene is named only where the DNA matches it firmly. Some rows mark clone size as missing; the rest say once, few, many or name a class of expanded clone.

D: TRBD1
V: TRBV5-6
size: NA
J: TRBJ1-2
DNA: TGTGCCAGCAGCCCGCAGGGACAGGCTTTGGGTGGCTACACCTTC
CDR3: CASSPQGQALGGYTF

D: NA
V: TRBV24-1
size: NA
J: TRBJ2-7
DNA: TGTGCCACCAGTGATTCTAACTACGAGCAGTACTTC
CDR3: CATSDSNYEQYF

D: NA
V: TRBV11-3
size: NA
J: TRBJ2-7
DNA: TGTGCCAGCAGCAACGAATCTGCGGGACAGCGGCTCTACGAGCAGTACTTC
CDR3: CASSNESAGQRLYEQYF

D: TRBD1
V: TRBV6-5
size: NA
J: TRBJ1-4
DNA: TGTGCCAGCAGTTACTCTGAAGGGGGCGAAAAACTGTTTTTT
CDR3: CASSYSEGGEKLFF

D: TRBD1
V: TRBV5-5
size: NA
J: TRBJ1-2
DNA: TGTGCCAGCAGCTGGACACAGGGGTCTGGCTACACCTTC
CDR3: CASSWTQGSGYTF

D: TRBD1
V: TRBV19
size: NA
J: TRBJ2-7
DNA: TGTGCCAGTAGACAATCTGACAGGGGATACGAGCAGTACTTC
CDR3: CASRQSDRGYEQYF

D: TRBD1
V: TRBV5-4
size: NA
J: TRBJ2-2
DNA: TGTGCCAGCAGCCTCGACAGGGGGTACACCGGGGAGCTGTTTTTT
CDR3: CASSLDRGYTGELFF

D: NA
V: TRBV4-1
size: NA
J: TRBJ1-1
DNA: TGCGCCAGCAGCCAAGTTCTACCGAGCAAGAACACTGAAGCTTTCTTT
CDR3: CASSQVLPSKNTEAFF

D: NA
V: TRBV5-1
size: NA
J: TRBJ1-6
DNA: TGCGCCAGTCGGGTCGATAATTCACCCCTCCACTTT
CDR3: CASRVDNSPLHF

D: NA
V: TRBV7-6
size: NA
J: TRBJ1-5
DNA: TGTGCCAGCAGCCCCCTTGGCGGATACAATCAGCCCCAGCATTTT
CDR3: CASSPLGGYNQPQHF

D: TRBD1
V: TRBV24-1
size: NA
J: TRBJ1-2
DNA: TGTGCCACCAGTCATGGACAGGGCAACTATGGCTACACCTTC
CDR3: CATSHGQGNYGYTF

D: NA
V: TRBV7-2
size: NA
J: TRBJ1-2
DNA: TGTGCCAGCAGCTCCCAGGGAAACTATGGCTACACCTTC
CDR3: CASSSQGNYGYTF

D: NA
V: TRBV3-1/TRBV3-2
size: NA
J: TRBJ2-7
DNA: TGTGCCAGCAGCCTACAGAAGGGGACCTACGAGCAGTACTTC
CDR3: CASSLQKGTYEQYF

D: TRBD1
V: TRBV11-1
size: NA
J: TRBJ1-4
DNA: TGTGCCAGCAGCTTCGGGACAGGGATGGAAGAAAAACTGTTTTTT
CDR3: CASSFGTGMEEKLFF

D: NA
V: TRBV27
size: once
J: TRBJ1-6
DNA: TGTGCCAGCAGTTTCTGGACAGTTAATTCACCCCTCCACTTT
CDR3: CASSFWTVNSPLHF

D: NA
V: TRBV7-2
size: NA
J: TRBJ2-5
DNA: TGTGCCAGCAGCTTAGTCCCTTTAGAGGTGACCCAGTACTTC
CDR3: CASSLVPLEVTQYF

D: NA
V: TRBV5-5
size: few
J: TRBJ1-1
DNA: TGTGCCAGCAGGGTGGGTTGGGACAAAACTGAAGCTTTCTTT
CDR3: CASRVGWDKTEAFF

D: NA
V: TRBV19
size: NA
J: TRBJ1-1
DNA: TGTGCCAGTAGTATTGACAGGAACACTGAAGCTTTCTTT
CDR3: CASSIDRNTEAFF

D: TRBD1
V: TRBV10-2
size: NA
J: TRBJ1-5
DNA: TGCGCCCGACGTACAGGGGGCCGGGGTGGTTGGTGGGCCCAGCATTTT
CDR3: CARRTGGRGGWWAQHF

D: TRBD1
V: TRBV10-3
size: NA
J: TRBJ2-7
DNA: TGTGCCATCAGCCAAATGGGACAGTCCTACGAGCAGTACTTC
CDR3: CAISQMGQSYEQYF

D: TRBD1
V: TRBV4-1
size: NA
J: TRBJ2-1
DNA: TGCGCCAGCAGCCAAGGAGTTTTGCGACAGGGGGCGAGAGAGCAGTTCTTC
CDR3: CASSQGVLRQGAREQFF

D: NA
V: TRBV2
size: NA
J: TRBJ2-2
DNA: TGTGCCACCTCCCTAGCGTACACCGGGGAGCTGTTTTTT
CDR3: CATSLAYTGELFF

D: NA
V: TRBV3-1/TRBV3-2
size: NA
J: TRBJ1-3
DNA: TGTGCCAGCAGCTCCGGGTCCTCTGGAAACACCATATATTTT
CDR3: CASSSGSSGNTIYF

D: NA
V: TRBV3-1/TRBV3-2
size: NA
J: TRBJ2-1
DNA: TGTGCCAGCAGCCAACTCCGGAATGAGCAGTTCTTC
CDR3: CASSQLRNEQFF